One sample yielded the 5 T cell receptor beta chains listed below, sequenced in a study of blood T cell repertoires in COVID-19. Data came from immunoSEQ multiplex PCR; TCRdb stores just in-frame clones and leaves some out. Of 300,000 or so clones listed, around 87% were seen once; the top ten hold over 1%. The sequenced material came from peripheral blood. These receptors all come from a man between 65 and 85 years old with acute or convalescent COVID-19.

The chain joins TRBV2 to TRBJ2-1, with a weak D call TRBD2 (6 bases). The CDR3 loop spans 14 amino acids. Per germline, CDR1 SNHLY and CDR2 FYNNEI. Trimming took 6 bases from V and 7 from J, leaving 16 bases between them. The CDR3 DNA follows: TGTGCCAGCAGGGCCAGGGACTTCGCTAATGAGCAGTTCTTC. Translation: CASRARDFANEQFF.

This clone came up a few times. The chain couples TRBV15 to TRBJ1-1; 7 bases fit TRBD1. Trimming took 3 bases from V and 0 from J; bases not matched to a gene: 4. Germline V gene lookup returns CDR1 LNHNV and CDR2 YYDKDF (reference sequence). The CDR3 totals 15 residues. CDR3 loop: CATSRRTGMNTEAFF. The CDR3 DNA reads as TGTGCCACCAGCAGGAGGACAGGCATGAACACTGAAGCTTTCTTT. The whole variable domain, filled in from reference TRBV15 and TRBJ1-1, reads DAMVIQNPRYQVTQFGKPVTLSCSQTLNHNVMYWYQQKSSQAPKLLFHYYDKDFNNEADTPDNFQSRRPNTSFCFLDIRSPGLGDTAMYLCATSRRTGMNTEAFFGQGTRLTVV.

In nucleotides, the CDR3 is TGTGCCAGCAGCTCGGGACTAGCGGGGGGGCCGGGCACCGGGGAGCTGTTTTTT. As protein: CASSSGLAGGPGTGELFF. The chain has TRBV5-4 and TRBJ2-2; 16 nucleotides agree with TRBD2. CDR1 and CDR2 from the germline V gene are SGHNT and YYREEE (reference sequence). This CDR3 comprises 18 residues. V shed 3 bases and J 4 bases; nucleotides not matched to a gene: 6.

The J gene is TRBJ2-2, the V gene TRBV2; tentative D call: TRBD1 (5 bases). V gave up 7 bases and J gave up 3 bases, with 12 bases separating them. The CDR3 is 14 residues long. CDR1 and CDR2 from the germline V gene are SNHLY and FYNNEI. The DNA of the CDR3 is TGTGCCAGCAAGGGGTTTCGCTACACCGGGGAGCTGTTTTTT. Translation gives CASKGFRYTGELFF. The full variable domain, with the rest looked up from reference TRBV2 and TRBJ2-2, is EPEVTQTPSHQVTQMGQEVILRCVPISNHLYFYWYRQILGQKVEFLVSFYNNEISEKSEIFDDQFSVERPDGSNFTLKIRSTKLEDSAMYFCASKGFRYTGELFFGEGSRLTVL.

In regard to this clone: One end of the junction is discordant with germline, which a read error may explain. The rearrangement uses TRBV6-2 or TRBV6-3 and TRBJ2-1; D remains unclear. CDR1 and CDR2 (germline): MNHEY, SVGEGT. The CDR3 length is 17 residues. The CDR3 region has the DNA TGTGCCAGCAGTTACTCCCCAGGCCCTACTTCCTTCAATGAGCAGTTCTTC. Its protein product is CASSYSPGPTSFNEQFF.